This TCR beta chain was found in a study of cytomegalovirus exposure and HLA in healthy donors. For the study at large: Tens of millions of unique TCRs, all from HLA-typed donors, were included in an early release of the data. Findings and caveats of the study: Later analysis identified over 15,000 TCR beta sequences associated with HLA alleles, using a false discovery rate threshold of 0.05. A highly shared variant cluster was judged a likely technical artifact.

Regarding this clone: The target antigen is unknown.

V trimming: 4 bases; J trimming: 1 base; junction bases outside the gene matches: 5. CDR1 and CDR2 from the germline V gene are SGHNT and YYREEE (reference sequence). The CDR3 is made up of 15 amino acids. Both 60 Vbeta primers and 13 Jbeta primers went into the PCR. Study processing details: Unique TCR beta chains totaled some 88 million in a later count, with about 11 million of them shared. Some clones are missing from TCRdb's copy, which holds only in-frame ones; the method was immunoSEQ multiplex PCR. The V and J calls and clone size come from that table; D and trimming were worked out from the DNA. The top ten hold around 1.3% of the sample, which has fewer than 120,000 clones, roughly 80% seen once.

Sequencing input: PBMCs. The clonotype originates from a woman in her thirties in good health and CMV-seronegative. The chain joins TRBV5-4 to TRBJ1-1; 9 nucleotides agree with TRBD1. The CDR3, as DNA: TGTGCCAGCAGCCCCGGACAGGGGACGAACACTGAAGCTTTCTTT. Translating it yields CASSPGQGTNTEAFF.